The 28 T cell receptor beta chains listed next were all sequenced from one sample in a study of T cell repertoires in cytomegalovirus infection. TCRdb fed the reads into MiXCR, producing one record per CDR3 protein. The data contain just under 550,000 distinct CDR3 sequences, about a quarter of them seen just once; the ten biggest clones take up roughly 13%. Sequences were obtained from PBMCs. All receptors derive from a human donor in good health (CMV status not recorded). Some clones in this sample may be carry-over from other donors' samples.

This clonotype was recorded many times. The chain carries TRBV7-2 and TRBJ2-5; 15 positions match TRBD2. With 5 bases clipped from V and 5 bases from J, the junction kept 15 bases outside the gene matches. The CDR3 is 19 residues long. Germline assignment: CDR1 SGHTA and CDR2 FQGNSA. CDR3 sequence: CASSLSGLAGGLGEETQYF. CDR3 bases: TGTGCCAGCAGCCTCTCCGGACTAGCGGGAGGGCTCGGGGAGGAGACCCAGTACTTC.

This chain links TRBV6-4 with TRBJ1-1; D unresolved. V lost 6 bases to trimming and J lost 3 bases, with 8 bases between them. The germline CDR1 and CDR2 sequences are MRHNA and SNTAGT. The length of the CDR3 is 12 residues. CDR3 amino acids: CASSDGHTEAFF. The DNA of the CDR3 is TGTGCCAGCAGCGACGGACACACTGAAGCTTTCTTT.

The J gene is TRBJ2-1, the V gene TRBV6-5, with 7 bases fitting TRBD2. The CDR3 is made up of 11 amino acids. The germline CDR1 and CDR2 sequences are MNHEY and SVGAGI. V lost 6 bases, J lost 10 bases, and 3 bases stayed unmatched. The CDR3 DNA follows: TGTGCCAGCAGCAATAGCGGGGAGCAGTTCTTC. It encodes CASSNSGEQFF.

DNA of the CDR3: TGTGCCATCAGTGAGGGGACTACCCTCGAGCAGTACGTC. Protein sequence: CAISEGTTLEQYV. This chain uses TRBV10-3 with TRBJ2-7, with 7 positions matching TRBD2. This CDR3 region has 13 residues. The J segment lost 6 bases and the V segment lost 2 bases, leaving 4 bases of the junction unmatched. CDR1 and CDR2 from the germline V gene are ENHRY and SYGVKD.

The rearrangement links TRBV19 to TRBJ1-5; D call uncertain. This CDR3 spans 12 amino acids. Per the germline V gene, CDR1 is LNHDA and CDR2 is SQIVND (reference sequence). Trimming shortened V by 4 bases and J by 3 bases, and 4 bases separated the two germline ends. This chain's CDR3 is CASSNNNQPQHF. The CDR3 nucleotides are TGTGCCAGTAGTAACAACAATCAGCCCCAGCATTTT.

Ten or more counts support this clonotype. The chain has TRBV7-2 and TRBJ1-4; no clear D. This CDR3 contains 14 residues. Germline CDR1 reads SGHTA; CDR2 reads FQGNSA. The V and J ends lost 5 bases and 6 bases respectively, with 13 bases between them. The CDR3: CASSLRPGHEKLFF. The CDR3 DNA reads as TGTGCCAGCAGCCTCCGGCCCGGTCATGAAAAACTGTTTTTT.

The V and J genes are TRBV6-6 and TRBJ1-2, with TRBD1 identical over 8 bases. Trimming at V came to 2 bases and at J to 4 bases, leaving 3 bases not matched to a gene. Germline-derived CDR1 and CDR2 are MNHNY and SVGAGI (reference sequence). There are 14 residues in the CDR3. The CDR3 here is CASSYRTGGYGYTF. In DNA, the CDR3 is TGTGCCAGCAGTTACCGTACAGGGGGCTATGGCTACACCTTC.

The CDR3 sequence: CASSYGPLRLGYEQYV. CDR3 DNA: TGTGCCAGCAGTTACGGTCCACTTCGGCTCGGCTACGAGCAGTACGTC. This sequence joins TRBV6-2 or TRBV6-3 and TRBJ2-7; D not certain. Germline V gene lookup returns CDR1 MNHEY and CDR2 SVGEGT. There are 16 residues in the CDR3. Deletions cut 2 bases from V and 3 bases from J, with 17 bases between.

This clonotype appeared many times. The CDR3 DNA is TGTGCCAGCAGCTCCAGCCTCCTAGGGGAGTTTAGGGAGAATGAGCAGTTCTTC. Translation: CASSSSLLGEFRENEQFF. This chain links TRBV7-2 with TRBJ2-1; D is tentatively TRBD1 or TRBD2 (5 bases each). This CDR3 spans 18 amino acids. Germline assignment: CDR1 SGHTA and CDR2 FQGNSA. Trimming left V 4 bases short and J 7 bases short, with 26 bases between.

This clonotype was seen many times. The chain recombines TRBV6-5 with TRBJ1-1, with D tentatively TRBD1 (5 bases). Germline CDR1 is MNHEY and CDR2 is SVGAGI. Between the trimmed V and J ends, which lost 6 bases and 5 bases, there was a span of 13 bases. The CDR3 loop spans 13 amino acids. CDR3 amino acids: CASSYTGGTEAFF. Written as DNA, the CDR3 is TGTGCCAGCAGCTACACAGGAGGGACTGAAGCTTTCTTT.

The rearrangement uses TRBV9 and TRBJ1-1; D gene uncertain. Germline values: CDR1 SGDLS, CDR2 YYNGEE. The CDR3 extends over 14 amino acids. Trimming cost V 3 bases and J 4 bases, with 13 bases left between them. The CDR3 sequence: CASSGRRGPTEAFF. The CDR3 DNA reads as TGTGCCAGCAGCGGACGGCGGGGTCCCACTGAAGCTTTCTTT.

V gene TRBV20-1 combines with J gene TRBJ1-2; 7 positions agree with TRBD1. CDR1 and CDR2 from the germline V gene are DFQATT and SNEGSKA (reference sequence). This CDR3 contains 16 residues. With V trimmed by 6 bases and J by 4 bases, 17 bases remained unmatched. DNA of the CDR3: TGCAGTGCCCAAGCATTGATAAAGACAGGGAGCTATGGCTACACCTTC. Residues: CSAQALIKTGSYGYTF.

This clonotype has more than one count but fewer than ten. The chain combines TRBV7-2 with TRBJ2-7, with D unresolved. Trimming shortened V by 1 base and J by 3 bases, and 7 bases separated the two germline ends. The CDR3 sequence is 13 residues long. Looked up from germline, CDR1 is SGHTA and CDR2 is FQGNSA. The CDR3 bases are TGTGCCAGCAGCTTAGATGTTAGCTACGAGCAGTACTTC. Residues: CASSLDVSYEQYF.

This clonotype has more than one count but fewer than ten. The CDR3 nucleotides read TGTGCCAGCAGTTACTCGAAGGGACAGACTCTTTGGGGCAATCAGCCCCAGCATTTT. It is translated as CASSYSKGQTLWGNQPQHF. V and J are TRBV6-2 or TRBV6-3 and TRBJ1-5; 7 bases line up with TRBD1. The CDR3 spans 19 residues. CDR1 and CDR2 (germline): MNHEY, SVGEGT. The V and J ends lost 0 bases and 2 bases, in that order; junction bases with no gene match: 13.

The chain uses TRBV15 and TRBJ1-6; D is ambiguous. Germline-derived CDR1 and CDR2 are LNHNV and YYDKDF (reference sequence). Trimming shortened V by 0 bases and J by 10 bases, and 13 bases separated the two germline ends. This CDR3 is built from 15 residues. CDR3 bases: TGTGCCACCAGCAGAGATCTCAGGCGCGACTCACCCCTCCACTTT. Translated, it gives CATSRDLRRDSPLHF.

The V gene is TRBV28, the J gene TRBJ2-3, with a tentative D call TRBD2 (6 bases). This CDR3 comprises 17 residues. The V end was cut by 7 bases, the J end by 4 bases, with 24 bases between. The germline gives CDR1 MDHEN, CDR2 SYDVKM. The CDR3 DNA reads TGTGCCAGCATTAGATCCCCGGGAAGGGGAGGAGCAGATACGCAGTATTTT. As protein: CASIRSPGRGGADTQYF.

This CDR3 reads CAWSVQGREAQHF. The CDR3 DNA sequence: TGTGCCTGGAGTGTACAGGGGAGGGAGGCCCAGCATTTT. The chain joins TRBV30 to TRBJ1-5; 7 bases align to TRBD1. There are 13 residues in the CDR3. Germline assignment: CDR1 GTSNPN and CDR2 SVGIG (reference sequence). Germline trimming cut 0 bases from V and 11 bases from J; bases unmatched to any gene: 7.

This chain joins TRBV4-1 and TRBJ2-1; TRBD2 is a possible D gene (6 bases). The CDR3 has 18 amino acids. Looked up from germline, CDR1 is MGHRA and CDR2 is YSYEKL. Trimming shortened V by 1 base and J by 2 bases, and 18 bases separated the two germline ends. The CDR3 DNA is TGCGCCAGCAGCCAAGGCGAGGTCGGAGGGGCTCCCTACAATGAGCAGTTCTTC. Its translation is CASSQGEVGGAPYNEQFF.

The chain uses TRBV6-5 and TRBJ1-1; 7 nucleotides line up with TRBD1. This CDR3 has 14 residues. V lost 6 bases and J lost 1; bases outside the gene matches: 5. Germline-derived CDR1 and CDR2 are MNHEY and SVGAGI. CDR3 DNA: TGTGCCAGCAGGGGAGGGGGCACGAACACTGAAGCTTTCTTT. Protein product: CASRGGGTNTEAFF.

This clonotype was seen a handful of times. The rearrangement joins TRBV6-2 or TRBV6-3 to TRBJ2-1, with TRBD2 matching 7 bases. Germline V lookup: CDR1 MNHEY, CDR2 SVGEGT. V lost 8 bases and J lost 5; bases outside the gene matches: 9. The CDR3 totals 14 residues. The DNA of the CDR3 is TGTGCCAGCCGAGGACTAGTTGGGAACAATGAGCAGTTCTTC. Translated, it gives CASRGLVGNNEQFF.

The rearrangement joins TRBV7-9 to TRBJ2-2; weak D call: TRBD2 (5 bases). The CDR3 sequence is 13 residues long. Germline lookup yields CDR1 SEHNR and CDR2 FQNEAQ (reference sequence). Between the trimmed V and J ends, which lost 4 bases and 5 bases, there was a span of 8 bases. CDR3 residues: CASSWTQTGELFF. The CDR3 DNA is TGTGCCAGCAGCTGGACTCAAACCGGGGAGCTGTTTTTT.

This clonotype was recorded once. The chain employs TRBV11-2 and TRBJ2-1, with TRBD2 matching over 13 bases. Germline lookup yields CDR1 SGHAT and CDR2 FQNNGV. This CDR3 is 20 amino acids long. V lost 5 bases to trimming and J lost 0 bases; unmatched junction nucleotides: 13. CDR3 sequence reads: CASSPAGLAGIPSSYNEQFF. DNA for the CDR3: TGTGCCAGCAGCCCGGCGGGACTAGCGGGAATCCCTAGCTCCTACAATGAGCAGTTCTTC.

There are many counts of this clonotype. This chain links TRBV27 with TRBJ1-5, with D perhaps matching TRBD1 (5 bases). Trimming shortened V by 5 bases and J by 2 bases, and 28 bases separated the two germline ends. The CDR3 runs 20 residues. Germline lookup yields CDR1 MNHEY and CDR2 SMNVEV (reference sequence). In nucleotides, the CDR3 is TGTGCCAGCAGTACCATGACTGGGACGAGAGACATTAGTGGCAATCAGCCCCAGCATTTT. This codes for CASSTMTGTRDISGNQPQHF.

This clonotype has ten or more counts. V usage is TRBV7-2 and J usage is TRBJ1-5; D is undetermined. Deletions cut 5 bases from V and 7 bases from J, with 12 bases between. Germline V lookup: CDR1 SGHTA, CDR2 FQGNSA. The CDR3 contains 13 residues. The CDR3: CASSPGTLQPQHF. The CDR3, as DNA: TGTGCCAGCAGCCCAGGCACGTTGCAGCCCCAGCATTTT.

The chain couples TRBV20-1 to TRBJ1-4; 10 nucleotides agree with TRBD1. V shed 5 bases, J shed 6 bases, and the junction held 6 bases outside the gene matches. This CDR3 comprises 14 residues. In germline, CDR1 is DFQATT, CDR2 SNEGSKA (reference sequence). DNA for the CDR3: TGCAGTGCTCATACCGGGACAGGGGATGAAAAACTGTTTTTT. It encodes CSAHTGTGDEKLFF.

The chain links TRBV5-4 to TRBJ1-1, with 8 bases identical to TRBD1. This CDR3 is built from 15 residues. CDR1 is SGHNT and CDR2 is YYREEE in the germline V gene (reference sequence). With 6 bases clipped from V and 4 bases from J, the junction kept 11 bases outside the gene matches. The CDR3 here is CASTGTGYLGTEAFF. In nucleotides, the CDR3 is TGTGCCAGCACAGGGACAGGATATTTGGGCACTGAAGCTTTCTTT.

This clonotype has only one observation. This chain links TRBV4-1 with TRBJ1-2, with a possible D match to TRBD1 (5 bases). V was cut by 1 base and J by 8 bases, with 20 bases left in between. The CDR3 has 16 residues. The germline CDR1 and CDR2 sequences are MGHRA and YSYEKL. The CDR3: CASSQVPVGRDWGYTF. The DNA for the CDR3 is TGCGCCAGCAGCCAAGTACCGGTGGGCAGGGACTGGGGCTACACCTTC.

This clonotype was observed many times. The CDR3 nucleotides read TGTGCCAGCAGCTTACAGGGGGCTGACACTGAAGCTTTCTTT. Amino acid sequence: CASSLQGADTEAFF. The chain employs TRBV7-2 and TRBJ1-1; 8 bases fit TRBD1. The germline CDR1 and CDR2 sequences are SGHTA and FQGNSA. CDR3 size: 14 residues. With 2 bases clipped from V and 3 bases from J, the junction kept 2 bases outside the gene matches. The entire variable domain, with the rest obtained from reference TRBV7-2 and TRBJ1-1, is as follows: GAGVSQSPSNKVTEKGKDVELRCDPISGHTALYWYRQSLGQGLEFLIYFQGNSAPDKSGLPSDRFSAERTGGSVSTLTIQRTQQEDSAVYLCASSLQGADTEAFFGQGTRLTVV.